One sample yielded the 22 T cell receptor beta chains listed below, sequenced in a study of patients and donors after allogeneic stem cell transplantation. TCRdb ran MiXCR on the RT-PCR reads and lists one entry per CDR3 protein. The sample consists of a few hundred thousand distinct CDR3 sequences, roughly 15% of them appearing once. Sequenced: blood, either unsorted or a sorted T cell fraction (not recorded which). Receptors originate from a human donor who was either an allogeneic HSCT recipient or a stem cell or donor lymphocyte infusion donor (not recorded which). It is not recorded whose cells these are; they may come from a transplant donor.

This clonotype was picked up many times. For the CDR3, the DNA is TGCAGTGCTAGAGATCCAGCGGCCTCCGAGCAGTACTTC. This gives the protein CSARDPAASEQYF. V gene TRBV20-1 combines with J gene TRBJ2-7, with D tentatively TRBD2 (5 bases). The V end was cut by 0 bases, the J end by 6 bases, with 12 bases between. The CDR3 runs 13 residues. Germline CDR1 is DFQATT and CDR2 is SNEGSKA (reference sequence).

This clonotype was counted only a few times. V usage is TRBV6-5 and J usage is TRBJ1-2, with D hard to call. This CDR3 is 13 amino acids long. CDR1 MNHEY and CDR2 SVGAGI come from the germline V gene. V was trimmed by 0 bases and J by 6 bases, leaving 8 bases between them. The chain's CDR3 is CASSYSRRDGYTF. The CDR3 DNA is TGTGCCAGCAGTTACTCGAGGCGGGATGGCTACACCTTC.

A few counts support this clonotype. V usage is TRBV29-1 and J usage is TRBJ1-4; D gene unclear. V lost 5 bases, J lost 0 bases, and 10 bases lay in between. The CDR3 has 14 residues. CDR1 and CDR2 from the germline V gene are SQVTM and ANQGSEA. CDR3 loop: CSVRVGATNEKLFF. The CDR3, as DNA: TGCAGCGTTCGCGTGGGTGCAACTAATGAAAAACTGTTTTTT.

The chain employs TRBV6-5 and TRBJ1-6, with D perhaps TRBD1 (5 bases). V gave up 2 bases and J gave up 9 bases, with 17 bases separating them. Per germline, CDR1 MNHEY and CDR2 SVGAGI. The CDR3 extends over 16 amino acids. The CDR3 region is CASSYGTVAGSSPLHF. The CDR3 bases are TGTGCCAGCAGTTACGGGACGGTCGCTGGTAGTTCACCCCTCCACTTT.

This clonotype was recorded a few times. V gene TRBV20-1 combines with J gene TRBJ1-4, with 9 bases matching TRBD1. Germline CDR1 reads DFQATT; CDR2 reads SNEGSKA (reference sequence). Germline trimming cut 3 bases from V and 7 bases from J; bases unmatched to any gene: 6. This CDR3 comprises 14 residues. CDR3 loop: CSASLTGGGEKLFF. Written as DNA, the CDR3 is TGCAGTGCTAGTCTGACAGGGGGAGGTGAAAAACTGTTTTTT.

At least ten counts were recorded for this clonotype. This rearrangement joins TRBV12-3 or TRBV12-4 to TRBJ1-2; 7 bases line up with TRBD1. The CDR3 sequence is 13 residues long. V lost 5 bases, J lost 12 bases, and 12 bases stayed unmatched. CDR3 DNA: TGTGCCAGCAGTCTAACCCGGGACAGCCCCAACACCTTC. This codes for CASSLTRDSPNTF.

This clonotype was counted at least ten times. V is TRBV4-2 and J is TRBJ1-2; TRBD1 is a possible D gene (6 bases). The CDR3 has 14 amino acids. The ends were cut back, 1 base at V and 5 bases at J, with 11 bases in the middle. Looked up from germline, CDR1 is LGHNA and CDR2 is YNFKEQ. CDR3 sequence: CASSQVRDTYGYTF. The CDR3 DNA sequence: TGTGCCAGCAGCCAAGTCAGGGACACTTATGGCTACACCTTC.

This chain connects TRBV5-8 to TRBJ1-5, with D unclear. Trimming shortened V by 0 bases and J by 3 bases, and 10 bases separated the two germline ends. Germline CDR1 is SGHTS and CDR2 is YDEGEE. The CDR3 length is 15 residues. CDR3: CASSLGQSPNQPQHF. Written as DNA, the CDR3 is TGTGCCAGCAGCTTGGGGCAATCCCCCAATCAGCCCCAGCATTTT.

The chain recombines TRBV6-1 with TRBJ2-7; 11 bases match TRBD2. Germline V gives CDR1 MNHNS, CDR2 SASEGT. This CDR3 spans 18 amino acids. V shed 6 bases, J shed 0 bases, and the junction held 13 bases outside the gene matches. CDR3 DNA sequence: TGTGCCAGCAGGAGAGCCGGGACTAGCGGAGGGGCCTCCTACGAGCAGTACTTC. Protein sequence: CASRRAGTSGGASYEQYF.

This clonotype was seen ten or more times. CDR3 in DNA: TGCGCCAGCAGCTTGGAGGCTCACTATGGCTACACCTTC. The encoded protein is CASSLEAHYGYTF. The rearrangement links TRBV5-1 to TRBJ1-2; D is undetermined. The V gene's germline CDR1 is SGHRS and CDR2 YFSETQ. The CDR3 is made up of 13 amino acids. Trimming stripped 0 bases from V and 3 bases from J, with 6 bases between.

At least ten counts were recorded for this clonotype. The genes are TRBV12-3 or TRBV12-4 and TRBJ1-1, with 8 bases identical to TRBD1. J lost 6 bases, V lost 5 bases, and 5 bases had no gene match. The CDR3 consists of 13 residues. The CDR3 DNA reads as TGTGCCAGCAGTCGACAGGGGTACTCTGAAGCTTTCTTT. Protein product: CASSRQGYSEAFF.

In its sample, this clonotype was seen a few times. The chain combines TRBV28 with TRBJ2-3; 12 bases map to TRBD2. V was pared by 6 bases and J by 5 bases, with 6 bases of the junction left unmatched. In germline, CDR1 is MDHEN, CDR2 SYDVKM. The CDR3 spans 15 residues. The CDR3 DNA follows: TGTGCCAGCAGCCCTAGCGGGAGGGCCAAAGATACGCAGTATTTT. Translation gives CASSPSGRAKDTQYF.

This clonotype was observed a handful of times. The V call is TRBV7-2, the J call TRBJ2-3; tentatively, D is TRBD1 or TRBD2 (5 bases each). V shed 1 base and J shed 10 bases, with 12 bases lying between them. This CDR3 comprises 13 residues. Germline V gene sequence: CDR1 SGHTA, CDR2 FQGNSA. In nucleotides, the CDR3 is TGTGCCAGCAGCTTAGAACGGGGCGCCCCGCAGTATTTT. This sequence encodes CASSLERGAPQYF.

This clonotype appeared many times. CDR3 loop: CASSLETGDQETQYF. CDR3 bases: TGTGCCAGCAGCTTAGAGACAGGGGATCAAGAGACCCAGTACTTC. The gene calls are TRBV11-3 and TRBJ2-5; 8 bases are a match to TRBD1. CDR3 length: 15 amino acids. Germline V gives CDR1 SGHNT, CDR2 YENEEA. The junction had 2 bases not matched to a gene; V was cut back by 0 bases and J by 2 bases.

The V gene is TRBV5-1, the J gene TRBJ2-5, with 8 bases fitting TRBD1. From germline, CDR1 is SGHRS and CDR2 YFSETQ. CDR3 length: 15 amino acids. V was clipped by 4 bases and J by 5 bases; unmatched bases: 10. This chain's CDR3 is CASSPNSDREETQYF. Here the CDR3 DNA reads TGCGCCAGCAGCCCGAACTCGGACAGGGAGGAGACCCAGTACTTC.

The table lists this clonotype with many counts. This chain links TRBV25-1 with TRBJ2-1; TRBD1 matches 9 bases. V lost 1 base, J lost 6 bases, and 1 base stayed unmatched. In germline, CDR1 is MGHDK, CDR2 SYGVNS. This CDR3 has 14 amino acids. The chain's CDR3 is CASSEWGQGNEQFF. In nucleotides, the CDR3 is TGTGCCAGCAGTGAATGGGGACAGGGCAATGAGCAGTTCTTC. The variable domain in full, completed from reference TRBV25-1 and TRBJ2-1, reads EADIYQTPRYLVIGTGKKITLECSQTMGHDKMYWYQQDPGMELHLIHYSYGVNSTEKGDLSSESTVSRIRTEHFPLTLESARPSHTSQYLCASSEWGQGNEQFFGPGTRLTVL.

This clonotype has more than one count but fewer than ten. The J gene is TRBJ2-5, the V gene TRBV6-2 or TRBV6-3; D unclear. Trimming pared 3 bases from V and 2 bases from J, leaving 13 bases between. The CDR3 spans 15 residues. The germline CDR1 and CDR2 sequences are MNHEY and SVGEGT. CDR3 protein: CASSYVPQLQETQYF. As DNA, the CDR3 is TGTGCCAGCAGTTATGTCCCCCAACTTCAAGAGACCCAGTACTTC.

For this clonotype: A much larger clone is a single base away; this may be a read error. The V and J genes are TRBV7-2 and TRBJ1-1, with a weak D call TRBD1 (5 bases). Per germline, CDR1 SGHTA and CDR2 FQGNSA. This CDR3 is 14 amino acids long. The CDR3 sequence: CASSYRGGYTEAIF. The CDR3 DNA is TGTGCCAGCAGCTACCGGGGGGGGTACACTGAAGCTATCTTT.

This clonotype was seen a few times. V is TRBV5-1 and J is TRBJ1-3, with no clear D. CDR1 is SGHRS, CDR2 YFSETQ, per germline. The CDR3 sequence is 16 residues long. V lost 0 bases to trimming and J lost 2 bases, with 12 bases between them. This CDR3 reads CASSLDGEVAGNTIYF. The CDR3 DNA follows: TGCGCCAGCAGCTTGGACGGGGAAGTTGCTGGAAACACCATATATTTT.

This clonotype was seen more than once but under ten times. The chain is built from TRBV6-5 and TRBJ1-2, with D possibly TRBD1 on 6 matching bases. V dropped 0 bases and J dropped 1 base, with 15 bases sitting between them. From germline, CDR1 is MNHEY and CDR2 SVGAGI. The CDR3 has 17 amino acids. CDR3 bases: TGTGCCAGCAGTTACTCGAAAACCAGGGGTATTAACTATGGCTACACCTTC. The encoded protein is CASSYSKTRGINYGYTF.

This clonotype has at least ten counts. The rearrangement uses TRBV5-1 and TRBJ2-3; D may be TRBD1 (5 bases). The CDR3 contains 14 residues. Trimming stripped 0 bases from V and 9 bases from J, with 14 bases between. In germline, CDR1 is SGHRS, CDR2 YFSETQ. DNA of the CDR3: TGCGCCAGCAGCTTGGCCATGGGGCCAAAGACGCAGTATTTT. Amino acids: CASSLAMGPKTQYF.

This clonotype was observed at least ten times. V and J are TRBV29-1 and TRBJ2-2; a weak D match, TRBD1 (5 bases). Trimming took 5 bases from V and 1 from J, leaving 11 bases between them. The germline V gene has CDR1 SQVTM and CDR2 ANQGSEA. The CDR3 extends over 14 amino acids. CDR3 protein: CSVRQGQNTGELFF. CDR3 DNA sequence: TGCAGCGTTAGGCAGGGCCAGAACACCGGGGAGCTGTTTTTT.